One T cell receptor beta chain is described in this entry. Its antigen is not identified. The whole isolated RNA underwent reverse transcription, so sequencing captured expressed TCRB transcripts. Assay used: immunoSEQ multiplex PCR; TCRdb lists only in-frame clones, some missing. The sample includes 630,000 or so clones, about 14% of them seen just once. The V gene end was trimmed by 3 bases and the J gene end by 2 bases; junction bases not matched to a gene: 8. The germline V gene has CDR1 SGHRS and CDR2 YFSETQ. The CDR3 has 16 residues. This sample was included in a study of beta chain features in type 1 diabetes. A single heparinised draw of roughly 120 mL on average was taken per donor. Staining for CD45RO/CCR7/CD25/CD127/CD95/CD27 allowed sorting of CD4+ naive, central memory, regulatory and stem cell-like memory cells. Study-level points and caveats: Shorter TCRB CDR3s, moderately but significantly so, were found in Type 1 diabetes patients in all four CD4+ subsets. Any HLA effect on TCRB rearrangement was left unresolved by small sub-analyses. Patients with type 1 diabetes showed fewer VDJ junction insertions and more deletions.

Sequenced sample: naive CD4+ T cells from blood. The chain couples TRBV5-1 to TRBJ2-5; TRBD1 aligns across 9 bases. The receptor comes from a man younger than 35 with type 1 diabetes. CDR3 DNA sequence: TGCGCCAGCAGCTCTGCCGGGACAGGGCTGCAAGAGACCCAGTACTTC. Encoded protein: CASSSAGTGLQETQYF.